These 13 T cell receptor beta chains were all obtained from the same sample, sequenced in a study of blood T cells in healthy people across ages (dated by TCRdb to about 2015). Library preparation was by 5' RACE. TCRdb shows the sequencer as Illumina HiSeq 2500. A second PCR of roughly 6 to 12 cycles was run with a J-beta primer mix and a sample-barcoded 5' primer. TCRdb reanalyzed the raw reads on its own, using fastp at Q25 for trimming and MiXCR for clone calling, and kept in-frame beta chains. Every entry covers one CDR3 protein and lists the most common genes and DNA from its rows. The sample table lists some 800,000 distinct CDR3 sequences, 40% to 50% of them with a count of one. The top ten clones comprise roughly a fifth of the sample. Material: blood. The receptors stem from a man in his 60s in good health.

This clonotype was seen only a few times. The chain recombines TRBV5-1 with TRBJ2-3, with 10 bases fitting TRBD1. The CDR3 contains 15 residues. J gave up 6 bases and V 4 bases, and 8 bases lay outside the gene matches. CDR1 is SGHRS and CDR2 is YFSETQ in the germline V gene. CDR3 region: CASSLGQGGMDTQYF. DNA of the CDR3: TGCGCCAGCAGCCTAGGACAGGGGGGGATGGATACGCAGTATTTT.

The V gene is TRBV20-1, the J gene TRBJ2-1; 7 bases align to TRBD2. The V and J ends lost 1 base and 2 bases, in that order; junction bases with no gene match: 8. Germline V CDR1 and CDR2: DFQATT, SNEGSKA (reference sequence). CDR3 length equals 16 residues. The CDR3 DNA follows: TGCAGTGCTAGAGGGCTAGCGGAGGCTACCTACAATGAGCAGTTCTTC. Translating it yields CSARGLAEATYNEQFF.

The chain uses TRBV28 and TRBJ1-2, with no clear D. Germline CDR1 is MDHEN and CDR2 is SYDVKM. V was clipped by 3 bases and J by 6 bases, with 14 bases between them. The CDR3 loop spans 14 amino acids. The CDR3, as DNA: TGTGCCAGCAGTTTGCCAGCGCAGCGCAATGGCTACACCTTC. This translates into CASSLPAQRNGYTF.

The chain carries TRBV7-2 and TRBJ2-4; TRBD2 matches 15 bases. With 3 bases clipped from V and 12 bases from J, the junction kept 3 bases outside the gene matches. The germline gives CDR1 SGHTA, CDR2 FQGNSA. The CDR3 loop spans 14 amino acids. CDR3 DNA sequence: TGTGCCAGCAGCTTTCCGGGACTAGCGGGGGGTCAGTACTTC. This gives the protein CASSFPGLAGGQYF.

The V call is TRBV6-2 or TRBV6-3, the J call TRBJ2-4; D gene unclear. The end of the DNA is better explained by TRBJ2-7, so the J call may be wrong. CDR3 length equals 12 residues. CDR1 is MNHEY, CDR2 SVGEGT, per germline. In DNA, the CDR3 is TGTGCCAGCAGTAACGACGTCCACGAGCAGTACTTC. As protein: CASSNDVHEQYF.

The gene calls are TRBV20-1 and TRBJ1-1; D perhaps matches TRBD1 (5 bases). The CDR3 contains 13 residues. Trimming shortened V by 5 bases and J by 2 bases, and 12 bases separated the two germline ends. The V gene's germline CDR1 is DFQATT and CDR2 SNEGSKA (reference sequence). The chain's CDR3 is CSAVRQQNTEAFF. The CDR3 DNA reads as TGCAGTGCTGTCAGACAGCAAAACACTGAAGCTTTCTTT.

This clonotype was seen more than once but under ten times. This rearrangement joins TRBV4-3 to TRBJ2-5; D not certain. The J call may not be correct, given that the DNA end is closer to TRBJ2-7. Germline CDR1 and CDR2: LGHNA and YSLEER. This CDR3 has 13 residues. As DNA, the CDR3 is TGCGCCAGCAGCCAAGATAGGGCAGTCGAGCAGTACTTC. Encoded protein: CASSQDRAVEQYF.

The gene calls are TRBV10-3 and TRBJ2-2, with D tentatively TRBD1 (5 bases). This CDR3 has 16 residues. The V end lost 4 bases, the J end lost 1 base, and 13 bases lay between the germline ends. Germline V gene data show CDR1 as ENHRY and CDR2 as SYGVKD. The CDR3, as DNA: TGTGCCATCAGTGGTGAGCAGGGAAAGAACACCGGGGAGCTGTTTTTT. It specifies CAISGEQGKNTGELFF.

V gene TRBV30 combines with J gene TRBJ1-5; D is possibly TRBD1 (5 bases). The length of the CDR3 is 14 residues. Trimming left V 0 bases short and J 4 bases short, with 10 bases between. Looked up from germline, CDR1 is GTSNPN and CDR2 is SVGIG (reference sequence). The CDR3 here is CAWSVQDGNQPQHF. Written as DNA, the CDR3 is TGTGCCTGGAGTGTACAGGACGGTAATCAGCCCCAGCATTTT.

The chain uses TRBV7-9 and TRBJ2-7; D is possibly TRBD2 (6 bases). TRBJ2-5 explains the end of the DNA better; the J call may be wrong. The germline gives CDR1 SEHNR, CDR2 FQNEAQ (reference sequence). CDR3 length: 14 residues. CDR3 region: CASSMSRDGETQYF. The CDR3 DNA reads as TGTGCCAGCAGCATGTCGCGGGACGGAGAGACCCAGTACTTC.

This clonotype showed up just a few times. The rearrangement joins TRBV7-2 to TRBJ1-5; the D gene is possibly TRBD1 (5 bases). CDR1 and CDR2 (germline): SGHTA, FQGNSA. This CDR3 has 14 amino acids. Trimming took off 5 bases at V and 2 bases at J, with 10 bases between the two ends. The CDR3 spells CASSPVGGNQPQHF. CDR3 DNA: TGTGCCAGCAGCCCAGTGGGGGGCAATCAGCCCCAGCATTTT.

This clonotype showed up just a few times. The V and J genes are TRBV14 and TRBJ2-4; D unresolved. Trimming cost V 1 base and J 9 bases, with 13 bases left between them. This CDR3 is 14 amino acids long. The germline CDR1 and CDR2 sequences are SGHDN and FVKESK. CDR3 coding DNA: TGTGCCAGCAGCCAAGGCAGAAATCTAGGCATTCAGTACTTC. Translating it yields CASSQGRNLGIQYF.

V usage is TRBV6-1 and J usage is TRBJ1-2; 7 nucleotides agree with TRBD1. J lost 3 bases, V lost 4 bases, and 5 bases had no gene match. This CDR3 spans 14 amino acids. Germline assignment: CDR1 MNHNS and CDR2 SASEGT. DNA of the CDR3: TGTGCCAGCAGTGGCGAAGGACAGGACTATGGCTACACCTTC. Its translation: CASSGEGQDYGYTF.